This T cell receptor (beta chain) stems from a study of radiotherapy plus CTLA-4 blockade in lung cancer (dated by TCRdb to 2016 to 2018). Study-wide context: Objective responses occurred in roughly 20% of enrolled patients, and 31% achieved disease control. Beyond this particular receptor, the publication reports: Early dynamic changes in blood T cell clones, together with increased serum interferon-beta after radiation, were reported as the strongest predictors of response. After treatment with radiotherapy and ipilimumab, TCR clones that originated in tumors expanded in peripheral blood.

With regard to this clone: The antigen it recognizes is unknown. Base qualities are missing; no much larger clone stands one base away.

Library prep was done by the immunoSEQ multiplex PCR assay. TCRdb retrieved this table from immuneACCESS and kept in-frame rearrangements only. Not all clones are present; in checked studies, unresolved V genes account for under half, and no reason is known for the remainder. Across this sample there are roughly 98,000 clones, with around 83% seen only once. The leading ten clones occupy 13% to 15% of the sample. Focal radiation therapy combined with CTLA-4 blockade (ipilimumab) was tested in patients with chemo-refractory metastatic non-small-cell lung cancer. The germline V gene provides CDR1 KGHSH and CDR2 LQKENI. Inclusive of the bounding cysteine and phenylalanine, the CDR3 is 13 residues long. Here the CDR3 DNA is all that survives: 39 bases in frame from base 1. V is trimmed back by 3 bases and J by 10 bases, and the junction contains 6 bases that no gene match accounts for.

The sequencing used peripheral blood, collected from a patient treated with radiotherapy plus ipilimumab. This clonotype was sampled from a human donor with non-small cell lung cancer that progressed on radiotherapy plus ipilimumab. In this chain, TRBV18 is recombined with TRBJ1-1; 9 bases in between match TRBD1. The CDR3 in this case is CASSPTGGAGAFF. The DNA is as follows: TGTGCCAGCTCACCGACAGGGGGGGCCGGAGCTTTCTTT.